The 12 T cell receptor beta chains given below trace back to one sample, sequenced in a study of blood T cell repertoires in COVID-19. This table comes from immunoSEQ multiplex PCR, and its TCRdb copy is limited to in-frame clones, with some not included. The sample lists fewer than 300,000 clones; approximately 85% were seen once. Sequenced: peripheral blood. The receptors were gathered from a human donor with COVID-19, enrolled during active disease. The donor label of this sample is uncertain.

The V gene is TRBV5-1, the J gene TRBJ2-7, with 10 bases matching TRBD2. V was clipped by 0 bases and J by 5 bases; unmatched bases: 5. Germline V gene sequence: CDR1 SGHRS, CDR2 YFSETQ. This CDR3 contains 15 residues. The CDR3 protein is CASSLGGLASDEQYF. CDR3 coding DNA: TGCGCCAGCAGCTTGGGGGGACTAGCGTCGGACGAGCAGTACTTC.

CDR3 protein: CASSPRRTVVMPRSGANVLTF. Written as DNA, the CDR3 is TGTGCCAGCAGCCCCCGCCGGACAGTCGTAATGCCGCGGTCTGGGGCCAACGTCCTGACTTTC. This chain joins TRBV27 and TRBJ2-6, with a weak D call TRBD1 (6 bases). The CDR3 is 21 residues long. Trimming cost V 6 bases and J 1 base, with 28 bases left between them. Germline CDR1 reads MNHEY; CDR2 reads SMNVEV (reference sequence).

J is TRBJ2-7 and V is TRBV27, with D possibly being TRBD1 (5 bases). The CDR3 sequence is 14 residues long. Germline loops: CDR1 MNHEY, CDR2 SMNVEV (reference sequence). V lost 4 bases and J 0 bases, leaving 10 bases between the germline ends. CDR3 nucleotide sequence: TGTGCCAGCAGTTCCACGGACACCTCCTACGAGCAGTACTTC. Protein: CASSSTDTSYEQYF.

The chain combines TRBV6-5 with TRBJ2-2; D is ambiguous. The V gene lost 5 bases and the J gene lost 2 bases, with 9 bases spanning the gap. This CDR3 has 14 residues. Germline CDR1 MNHEY, CDR2 SVGAGI. CDR3 loop: CASSPSPNTGELFF. DNA for the CDR3: TGTGCCAGCAGTCCCTCCCCCAACACCGGGGAGCTGTTTTTT.

This clone was seen a single time. The chain uses TRBV5-1 and TRBJ2-7; 10 nucleotides agree with TRBD1. In germline, CDR1 is SGHRS, CDR2 YFSETQ. CDR3 length: 16 residues. The ends lost 3 bases at V and 5 bases at J; junction bases unmatched: 11. CDR3 nucleotide sequence: TGCGCCAGCAGCTCCGTTGCGGGACAGGGGACCCACGAGCAGTACTTC. It is translated as CASSSVAGQGTHEQYF.

The J gene is TRBJ1-2, the V gene TRBV6-5, with a weak D call TRBD1 (6 bases). CDR1 MNHEY and CDR2 SVGAGI come from the germline V gene. This CDR3 has 13 amino acids. V dropped 6 bases and J dropped 8 bases, with 16 bases sitting between them. CDR3 loop: CASSRDIPSGYTF. The CDR3 DNA follows: TGTGCCAGCAGCCGGGACATCCCCTCGGGCTACACCTTC.

The J gene is TRBJ1-1, the V gene TRBV5-5; TRBD1 matches 11 bases. The CDR3 contains 15 residues. The trim removed 4 bases at V and 5 bases at J, leaving 7 bases unmatched. Germline CDR1 is SGHKS and CDR2 is YYEKEE (reference sequence). CDR3 region: CASSGGQGAGTEAFF. In DNA, the CDR3 is TGTGCCAGCAGCGGAGGACAGGGGGCAGGGACTGAAGCTTTCTTT.

The V gene is TRBV30, the J gene TRBJ2-7; 7 nucleotides agree with TRBD1. The CDR3 has 15 residues. The V and J ends lost 1 base and 6 bases, in that order; junction bases with no gene match: 12. CDR1 is GTSNPN, CDR2 SVGIG, per germline (reference sequence). The CDR3 nucleotides read TGTGCCTGGAGTGAAGGGGTTATAGGGGGCGGCGAGCAGTACTTC. Translation gives CAWSEGVIGGGEQYF.

This clone was detected once. V and J are TRBV9 and TRBJ1-3, with TRBD1 matching 7 bases. V lost 0 bases to trimming and J lost 0 bases; unmatched junction nucleotides: 6. The CDR3 totals 17 residues. Germline V gene lookup returns CDR1 SGDLS and CDR2 YYNGEE. The CDR3 region is CASSVARTGDSGNTIYF. In nucleotides, the CDR3 is TGTGCCAGCAGCGTAGCACGGACAGGAGACTCTGGAAACACCATATATTTT.

The rearrangement uses TRBV19 and TRBJ1-2; no clear D gene. The CDR3 is 13 residues long. Between the trimmed V and J ends, which lost 5 bases and 8 bases, there was a span of 15 bases. Germline V gives CDR1 LNHDA, CDR2 SQIVND (reference sequence). CDR3 in amino acids: CASSPPSLGGYTF. DNA for the CDR3: TGTGCCAGTAGTCCTCCCAGCCTCGGGGGCTACACCTTC.

The rearrangement uses TRBV29-1 and TRBJ2-3; the match to TRBD2 covers 11 bases. CDR1 SQVTM and CDR2 ANQGSEA come from the germline V gene. With V trimmed by 3 bases and J by 4 bases, 9 bases remained unmatched. The CDR3 is 16 residues long. CDR3 nucleotides: TGCAGCGTTGATGGGACTAGCGGCCTCGGGGCAGATACGCAGTATTTT. This translates into CSVDGTSGLGADTQYF.

The chain links TRBV7-2 to TRBJ1-4; D might be TRBD1 (5 bases). The V and J ends lost 3 bases and 7 bases respectively, with 12 bases between them. The CDR3 covers 14 residues. Germline-derived CDR1 and CDR2 are SGHTA and FQGNSA. In DNA form, the CDR3 reads TGTGCCAGCAGCTTGTCAGGGCCAGGTGAAAAACTGTTTTTT. Translated: CASSLSGPGEKLFF.